The sequence of this T cell receptor beta chain was determined in a study of identical twins. The CDR3 contains 16 residues. Losses at the gene ends were 4 bases for V and 0 bases for J; bases not matched to a gene: 7. Looked up from germline, CDR1 is SGHTA and CDR2 is FQGNSA. Of note for this clonotype: Its antigen is currently unknown.

Study-level results: Models, which agreed with sharing between unrelated individuals, nonetheless underestimated the out-of-frame TCR alpha sharing seen in monozygotic twins. Memory repertoires showed no such pattern, whereas abundant cord blood beta clonotypes carried fewer insertions. Out-of-frame alpha sequences shared between twins exhibited an excess of low generation probability.

A universal primer site was added by template switching, and unique molecular identifiers were carried by the cDNA. MiXCR, applied by TCRdb to the 5' RACE reads, yields one record per CDR3 protein. The sample lists around 1.7 million distinct CDR3 sequences; under 35% were seen once. The TCR sequence derives from a newborn girl in good health. The chain has TRBV7-2 and TRBJ2-3; TRBD2 aligns across 7 bases. Sequencing was carried out using cord blood. CDR3 loop: CASSWAGAGSTDTQYF. The CDR3, as DNA: TGTGCCAGCAGCTGGGCCGGAGCGGGGAGCACAGATACGCAGTATTTT. The full variable domain, its missing parts supplied by reference TRBV7-2 and TRBJ2-3, is GAGVSQSPSNKVTEKGKDVELRCDPISGHTALYWYRQSLGQGLEFLIYFQGNSAPDKSGLPSDRFSAERTGGSVSTLTIQRTQQEDSAVYLCASSWAGAGSTDTQYFGPGTRLTVL.